The 20 T cell receptor beta chains reported below all come from one sample, sequenced in a study of T cell repertoires in cytomegalovirus infection. TCRdb reprocessed the reads via MiXCR and lists one record per CDR3 protein. The sample records 250,000 or so distinct CDR3 sequences, over 9% being singletons. Sequencing was done on a sample of PBMCs. The receptors here all came from a human donor in good health (CMV status not recorded). Some clones in this sample may be carry-over from other donors' samples.

This clonotype has ten or more counts. The rearrangement joins TRBV12-3 or TRBV12-4 to TRBJ1-1, with 10 nucleotides matching TRBD1. The CDR3 spans 13 residues. The V gene end was trimmed by 7 bases and the J gene end by 5 bases; junction bases not matched to a gene: 4. CDR3: CASTRDRGTEAFF. The CDR3 nucleotides are TGTGCCAGCACCCGGGACAGGGGAACTGAAGCTTTCTTT.

The table lists this clonotype with many counts. The chain combines TRBV7-3 with TRBJ2-7; a weak D match, TRBD1 (6 bases). This CDR3 spans 16 amino acids. The V gene lost 1 base and the J gene lost 4 bases, with 17 bases spanning the gap. Germline lookup yields CDR1 SGHTA and CDR2 FQGTGA. CDR3 bases: TGTGCCAGCAGCTTAAATGGGGGCAGGTCTGCTTACGAGCAGTACTTC. It is translated as CASSLNGGRSAYEQYF.

J is TRBJ1-1 and V is TRBV27, with D hard to call. V was trimmed by 6 bases and J by 4 bases, leaving 21 bases between them. The CDR3 spans 16 residues. Germline CDR1 reads MNHEY; CDR2 reads SMNVEV (reference sequence). CDR3 protein: CASSHLTVTGFTEAFF. In nucleotides, the CDR3 is TGTGCCAGCAGCCACCTAACGGTCACCGGGTTCACTGAAGCTTTCTTT.

As regards this clonotype: At one end the junction does not follow the germline gene, possibly because of a read error. The CDR3 spells CASSLQSAGANVLNF. As DNA, the CDR3 is TGTGCCAGCAGCTTACAGTCCGCTGGGGCCAACGTCCTGAATTTC. The V gene is TRBV7-2, the J gene TRBJ2-6; D is possibly TRBD1 (5 bases). The CDR3 sequence is 15 residues long. Germline lookup yields CDR1 SGHTA and CDR2 FQGNSA.

In its sample, this clonotype was seen many times. The chain recombines TRBV12-3 or TRBV12-4 with TRBJ1-1; 9 bases match TRBD1. This CDR3 is built from 16 residues. V shed 5 bases and J 4 bases; nucleotides not matched to a gene: 11. The CDR3 reads CASSPGTGIIGTEAFF. For the CDR3, the DNA is TGTGCCAGCAGTCCCGGGACAGGGATTATTGGCACTGAAGCTTTCTTT.

This clonotype came up many times. The chain has TRBV7-2 and TRBJ1-5; D gene unclear. CDR1 is SGHTA and CDR2 is FQGNSA in the germline V gene. CDR3 length equals 16 residues. Trimming removed 1 base from V and 6 bases from J, with 16 bases in between. CDR3 sequence reads: CASSLDLDPRFQPQHF. The DNA for the CDR3 is TGTGCCAGCAGCTTAGACTTGGACCCCAGATTTCAGCCCCAGCATTTT.

V gene TRBV28 combines with J gene TRBJ2-3, with D possibly TRBD1 on 6 matching bases. Germline V gene data show CDR1 as MDHEN and CDR2 as SYDVKM. With 2 bases removed from V and 2 bases from J, the gap between germline ends came to 11 bases. The length of the CDR3 is 15 residues. The CDR3 bases are TGTGCCAGCAGTTTAGTGGACAGAGACACAGATACGCAGTATTTT. Encoded protein: CASSLVDRDTDTQYF.

This clonotype was detected a few times. V and J are TRBV6-5 and TRBJ1-1; possible D gene TRBD1, 5 bases. The CDR3 is made up of 13 amino acids. Looked up from germline, CDR1 is MNHEY and CDR2 is SVGAGI. The V and J ends lost 5 bases and 7 bases respectively, with 14 bases between them. The CDR3 nucleotides read TGTGCCAGCAGTCGACGGGACTTTTATGAAGCTTTCTTT. Encoded protein: CASSRRDFYEAFF.

This chain joins TRBV6-1 and TRBJ2-5; D is perhaps TRBD2 (6 bases). Between the trimmed V and J ends, which lost 6 bases and 2 bases, there was a span of 13 bases. CDR1 and CDR2 from the germline V gene are MNHNS and SASEGT. The CDR3 contains 14 residues. The CDR3 DNA reads as TGTGCCAGCAGGATACGCGGGGATCAAGAGACCCAGTACTTC. Translated: CASRIRGDQETQYF.

This clonotype was counted only a few times. The chain recombines TRBV6-2 or TRBV6-3 with TRBJ1-1; D call uncertain. This CDR3 is 13 amino acids long. Trimming shortened V by 7 bases and J by 6 bases, and 15 bases separated the two germline ends. Germline V gene lookup returns CDR1 MNHEY and CDR2 SVGEGT. CDR3 in amino acids: CASKNWEGAEAFF. The DNA for the CDR3 is TGTGCCAGCAAAAATTGGGAGGGCGCTGAAGCTTTCTTT.

On this clonotype: Just one base apart from a much larger clone, this may be a read error. This sequence joins TRBV7-2 and TRBJ2-3; 7 bases line up with TRBD2. CDR1 is SGHTA and CDR2 is FQGNSA in the germline V gene. CDR3 length: 15 amino acids. CDR3 amino acids: CASWTASGSTDTRYF. The DNA of the CDR3 is TGTGCCAGCTGGACCGCTAGCGGTAGCACAGATACGCGGTATTTT.

This chain uses TRBV29-1 with TRBJ1-3; D unclear. There are 11 residues in the CDR3. The V end lost 8 bases, the J end lost 0 bases, and 5 bases lay between the germline ends. Germline V gives CDR1 SQVTM, CDR2 ANQGSEA. The CDR3 DNA follows: TGCAGCTCGAACTCTGGAAACACCATATATTTT. Amino acids: CSSNSGNTIYF.

This clonotype was counted at least ten times. V gene TRBV12-3 or TRBV12-4 combines with J gene TRBJ2-1, with D tentatively TRBD2 (6 bases). The V gene lost 10 bases and the J gene lost 5 bases, with 18 bases spanning the gap. This CDR3 has 14 amino acids. For the CDR3, the DNA is TGTGCCACCCTACGGAGCGGGCCTCACAATGAGCAGTTCTTC. This codes for CATLRSGPHNEQFF.

This clonotype was recorded at least ten times. The J gene is TRBJ1-1, the V gene TRBV7-8; 12 bases align to TRBD1. The CDR3 is 18 residues long. Germline V CDR1 and CDR2: SGHVS, FQNEAQ. Trimming took 1 base from V and 5 from J; bases not matched to a gene: 11. The CDR3 here is CASSLGTVGQGARTEAFF. CDR3 bases: TGTGCCAGCAGCTTAGGTACTGTGGGACAGGGGGCCCGTACTGAAGCTTTCTTT.

This clonotype appeared many times. This chain connects TRBV7-2 to TRBJ2-7, with 12 positions matching TRBD2. The trim removed 5 bases at V and 5 bases at J, leaving 10 bases unmatched. Germline-derived CDR1 and CDR2 are SGHTA and FQGNSA. This CDR3 has 16 residues. CDR3 sequence reads: CASSPRLAGVTHEQYF. CDR3 sequence (DNA): TGTGCCAGCAGCCCTCGACTAGCGGGAGTAACCCACGAGCAGTACTTC.

This clonotype was counted many times. J is TRBJ1-1 and V is TRBV12-3 or TRBV12-4; D not certain. This CDR3 is built from 13 residues. V gave up 10 bases and J gave up 0 bases, with 12 bases separating them. CDR3 sequence reads: CATLNRVNTEAFF. The CDR3 DNA follows: TGTGCCACCCTAAATAGGGTGAACACTGAAGCTTTCTTT.

The gene calls are TRBV28 and TRBJ1-5; tentative D call: TRBD1 (6 bases). V shed 2 bases and J shed 1 base, with 9 bases lying between them. Germline loops: CDR1 MDHEN, CDR2 SYDVKM. The CDR3 consists of 15 residues. This chain's CDR3 is CASSLEQGSNQPQHF. The CDR3 nucleotides are TGTGCCAGCAGTTTAGAACAGGGAAGCAATCAGCCCCAGCATTTT.

This clonotype was detected ten times or more. The chain employs TRBV7-2 and TRBJ2-2, with 9 bases fitting TRBD1. The ends lost 4 bases at V and 0 bases at J; junction bases unmatched: 3. The germline V gene has CDR1 SGHTA and CDR2 FQGNSA. CDR3 length: 16 amino acids. DNA of the CDR3: TGTGCCAGCAGCTGGGACAGGGCAGCGAACACCGGGGAGCTGTTTTTT. This gives the protein CASSWDRAANTGELFF.

The V and J genes are TRBV11-2 and TRBJ2-5; 9 bases line up with TRBD1. CDR1 and CDR2 from the germline V gene are SGHAT and FQNNGV. The V and J ends lost 5 bases and 1 base, in that order; junction bases with no gene match: 2. The CDR3 runs to 14 residues. Here the CDR3 DNA reads TGTGCCAGCAGCGTGGGACAGGGCCAAGAGACCCAGTACTTC. Translating it yields CASSVGQGQETQYF.

This clonotype was seen ten or more times. The CDR3 loop is CSEGRGTKEFF. CDR3 DNA sequence: TGCAGCGAGGGGAGAGGGACAAAAGAGTTCTTC. The V and J genes are TRBV29-1 and TRBJ2-1; possibly TRBD1 for D (6 bases). Germline CDR1 SQVTM, CDR2 ANQGSEA. CDR3 length equals 11 residues. V was pared by 7 bases and J by 14 bases, with 18 bases between.